This T cell receptor beta chain was sequenced in a study of cytomegalovirus exposure and HLA in healthy donors. This clone has a single count. The PCR contained 60 Vbeta and 13 Jbeta primers. TCRdb keeps only in-frame clones here, not all; method: immunoSEQ multiplex PCR. This table has under 130,000 clones, roughly 80% appearing once. The CDR3 length is 15 residues. V was trimmed by 8 bases and J by 3 bases, leaving 18 bases between them. Germline CDR1 reads MDHEN; CDR2 reads SYDVKM. The receptor comes from a woman in her thirties or forties in good health and CMV-seropositive. The chain has TRBV28 and TRBJ2-3, with D tentatively TRBD2 (5 bases). The sequenced sample was PBMCs. DNA of the CDR3: TGTGCCAGCTCTACCCGGGGTTATGGAACAGATACGCAGTATTTT. This encodes CASSTRGYGTDTQYF.